This TCR beta chain is drawn from a study of CXCR3-negative and CXCR3-positive naive CD8 T cells. On this clonotype: The antigen is unknown.

Study findings and constraints: CXCR3-negative naive cells had less hydrophobic TRB CDR3s than did CXCR3-positive naive cells.

CDR3 length equals 15 residues. From germline, CDR1 is LNHDA and CDR2 SQIVND (reference sequence). A CD45RO-CCR7+CD27+CD95- profile was what naive CD8+ T cells displayed. The libraries of TRB cDNA were constructed through 5' RACE using UMI labels. TCRdb reprocessed the 5' RACE reads; each CDR3 protein has one entry and no DNA is given. The listing contains under 150,000 distinct CDR3 sequences. The chain combines TRBV19 with TRBJ1-1. The TCR sequence derives from a human donor in good health. Some clones in this sample may be carry-over from other donors' samples. The sequencing sample was made of naive CXCR3+ CD8+ T cells from blood. The subset here: CD45RO-CCR7+CD27+CD95- naive CD8+ T cells expressing CXCR3 (TNR3+). The CDR3 loop reads CASSTGNRENTEAFF.